Below, 13 T cell receptor beta chains from the same sample are listed, as sequenced in a study of T-cell memory formation after mild COVID-19. TCRdb called the 5' RACE reads again in MiXCR, with one record for every CDR3 protein. In the table there are hundreds of thousands of distinct CDR3 sequences, about 24% of which are singletons. The sample taken for sequencing was PBMCs or a T cell subset sorted from them (not recorded which). These receptors originate from an adult woman who had mild COVID-19 (a few samples of this study predate the infection). Cell type and time point are not known.

In DNA form, the CDR3 reads TGTGCCAGCAGCTCTCCTAGCACAGATACGCAGTATTTT. Protein: CASSSPSTDTQYF. The chain uses TRBV11-3 and TRBJ2-3; no clear D. Germline V CDR1 and CDR2: SGHNT, YENEEA. Trimming shortened V by 4 bases and J by 0 bases, and 5 bases separated the two germline ends. The length of the CDR3 is 13 residues.

In its sample, this clonotype was seen many times. The genes are TRBV6-2 or TRBV6-3 and TRBJ2-3; D unclear. Trimming removed 5 bases at V and 11 bases at J, with 14 bases between. Germline CDR1 reads MNHEY; CDR2 reads SVGEGT. CDR3 length equals 12 residues. CDR3 nucleotides: TGTGCCAGCAGTACGCCGACCCGTCGGCAGTATTTT. It translates to CASSTPTRRQYF.

V and J are TRBV20-1 and TRBJ2-7, with unresolved D. This CDR3 region has 14 residues. V dropped 0 bases and J dropped 0 bases, with 9 bases sitting between them. Germline CDR1 DFQATT, CDR2 SNEGSKA (reference sequence). CDR3 sequence reads: CSARDNGGSYEQYF. The CDR3 nucleotides are TGCAGTGCTAGAGATAACGGCGGCTCCTACGAGCAGTACTTC.

This clonotype was seen a few times. The chain recombines TRBV6-6 with TRBJ1-1; 7 bases line up with TRBD1. The CDR3 extends over 14 amino acids. The V gene end was trimmed by 2 bases and the J gene end by 4 bases; junction bases not matched to a gene: 4. In germline, CDR1 is MNHNY, CDR2 SVGAGI (reference sequence). The CDR3 bases are TGTGCCAGCAGTTACCCGGGACAGCCCACTGAAGCTTTCTTT. Its translation: CASSYPGQPTEAFF.

The chain recombines TRBV5-1 with TRBJ2-7; tentatively, D is TRBD1 (7 bases). CDR3 length: 14 residues. V was trimmed by 4 bases and J by 2 bases, leaving 13 bases between them. Germline assignment: CDR1 SGHRS and CDR2 YFSETQ. The CDR3 region is CASSPAGTAYEQYF. The CDR3 nucleotides are TGCGCCAGCAGCCCGGCGGGGACAGCCTACGAGCAGTACTTC.

The chain couples TRBV9 to TRBJ2-5, with 9 bases matching TRBD1. Germline CDR1 reads SGDLS; CDR2 reads YYNGEE. Germline trimming cut 0 bases from V and 3 bases from J; bases unmatched to any gene: 6. The CDR3 extends over 16 amino acids. CDR3 nucleotides: TGTGCCAGCAGCGTAGTACCGACAGGGGGGAAAGAGACCCAGTACTTC. Residues: CASSVVPTGGKETQYF.

Only one count was recorded for this clonotype. J is TRBJ1-2 and V is TRBV27; the match to TRBD1 covers 9 bases. Germline loops: CDR1 MNHEY, CDR2 SMNVEV (reference sequence). Trimming took 6 bases from V and 7 from J; bases not matched to a gene: 6. The length of the CDR3 is 13 residues. The CDR3 protein is CASSPGTGSGYTF. DNA of the CDR3: TGTGCCAGCAGCCCCGGGACAGGGAGTGGCTACACCTTC.

The chain joins TRBV20-1 to TRBJ1-1, with D perhaps matching TRBD1 (6 bases). The CDR3 is 13 amino acids. Germline CDR1 is DFQATT and CDR2 is SNEGSKA (reference sequence). With 4 bases removed from V and 1 base from J, the gap between germline ends came to 10 bases. In DNA, the CDR3 is TGCAGTGCTACGACAGGAAGGAACACTGAAGCTTTCTTT. It encodes CSATTGRNTEAFF.

This clonotype was counted once. CDR3 protein: CASSYGTGAGYTF. The CDR3 nucleotides are TGTGCCAGCAGTTACGGGACAGGGGCTGGCTACACCTTC. The genes are TRBV6-6 and TRBJ1-2, with TRBD1 identical over 10 bases. Germline loops: CDR1 MNHNY, CDR2 SVGAGI (reference sequence). CDR3 length equals 13 residues. Losses at the gene ends were 2 bases for V and 7 bases for J; bases not matched to a gene: 1.

The chain has TRBV27 and TRBJ2-5; tentative D call: TRBD2 (6 bases). Trimming removed 3 bases at V and 14 bases at J, with 13 bases between. Germline V CDR1 and CDR2: MNHEY, SMNVEV (reference sequence). The CDR3 consists of 11 residues. The CDR3 sequence is CASSFGGGFYF. Here the CDR3 DNA reads TGTGCCAGCAGTTTTGGGGGAGGATTCTACTTC.

CDR3 bases: TGTGCCAGCAGTTACTCGGCGGGGGGAGAAGTGGGCTATGGCTACACCTTC. Protein sequence: CASSYSAGGEVGYGYTF. This chain uses TRBV6-6 with TRBJ1-2; tentatively, D is TRBD1 (5 bases). CDR1 is MNHNY, CDR2 SVGAGI, per germline (reference sequence). V lost 0 bases to trimming and J lost 4 bases, with 18 bases between them. This CDR3 comprises 17 residues.

There are a few counts of this clonotype. The J gene is TRBJ1-1, the V gene TRBV5-1; possibly TRBD1 for D (5 bases). Germline values: CDR1 SGHRS, CDR2 YFSETQ. The CDR3 extends over 13 amino acids. Trimming cost V 3 bases and J 4 bases, with 10 bases left between them. The CDR3 sequence is CASSSRVGTEAFF. The CDR3 DNA sequence: TGCGCCAGCAGCTCCAGGGTTGGCACTGAAGCTTTCTTT.

This chain joins TRBV12-3 or TRBV12-4 and TRBJ2-7; TRBD2 matches 7 bases. The CDR3 length is 14 residues. Trimming cost V 8 bases and J 3 bases; bases outside gene matches: 10. This chain's CDR3 is CASRRAGRNYEQYF. The CDR3 nucleotides are TGTGCCAGCCGTCGAGCGGGGCGGAACTACGAGCAGTACTTC.